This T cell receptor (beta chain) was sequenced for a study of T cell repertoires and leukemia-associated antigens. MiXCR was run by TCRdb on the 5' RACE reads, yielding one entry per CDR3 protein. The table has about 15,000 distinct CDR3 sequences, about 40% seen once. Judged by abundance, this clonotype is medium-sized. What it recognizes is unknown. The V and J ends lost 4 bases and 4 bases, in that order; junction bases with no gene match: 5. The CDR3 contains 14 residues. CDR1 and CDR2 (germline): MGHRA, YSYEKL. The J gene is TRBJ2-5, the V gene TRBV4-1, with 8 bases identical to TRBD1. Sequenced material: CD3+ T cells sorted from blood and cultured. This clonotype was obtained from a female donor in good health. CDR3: CASSRGQDVETQYF. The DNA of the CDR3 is TGCGCCAGCAGCCGGGGACAGGATGTAGAGACCCAGTACTTC.